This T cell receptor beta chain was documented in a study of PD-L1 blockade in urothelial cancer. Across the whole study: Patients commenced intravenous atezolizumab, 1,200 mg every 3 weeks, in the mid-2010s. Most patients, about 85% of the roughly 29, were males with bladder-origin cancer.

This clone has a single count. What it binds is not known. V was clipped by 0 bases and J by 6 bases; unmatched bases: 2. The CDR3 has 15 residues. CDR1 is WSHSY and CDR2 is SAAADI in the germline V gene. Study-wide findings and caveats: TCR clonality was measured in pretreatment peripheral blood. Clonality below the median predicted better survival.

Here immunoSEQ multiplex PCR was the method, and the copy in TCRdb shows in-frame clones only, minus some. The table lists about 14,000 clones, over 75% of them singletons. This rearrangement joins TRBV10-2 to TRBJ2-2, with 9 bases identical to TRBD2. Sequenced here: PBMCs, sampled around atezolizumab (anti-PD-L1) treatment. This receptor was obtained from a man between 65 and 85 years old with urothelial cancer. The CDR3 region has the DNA TGCGCCAGCAGTGAGTCTAGCGGGGGTGCCGGGGAGCTGTTTTTT. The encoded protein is CASSESSGGAGELFF.